The entry below describes one T cell receptor (beta chain). Its antigen is as yet unknown. The record originates from a study of response to subunit inactivated influenza vaccine. TCRdb re-derived calls from the RT-PCR reads in MiXCR, one entry per CDR3 protein. This table holds about 800,000 distinct CDR3 sequences, 21% found once. Overall study findings and caveats: Each seasonal flu vaccination may recruit only limited new T cells, authors suggested.

After removal of 5 bases from V and 0 bases from J, the junction contained 7 bases not matched to a gene. Germline loops: CDR1 SGHVS, CDR2 FNYEAQ. This CDR3 spans 18 amino acids. This material consisted of PBMCs from blood, taken more than 4 days after vaccination. The V gene is TRBV7-6, the J gene TRBJ2-3; 14 positions match TRBD2. This TCR was recovered from a man aged 45-65 years who received an inactivated influenza vaccine. The CDR3 region has the DNA TGTGCCAGCAGCAACGGACTAGCGGGAGGCACTAGCACAGATACGCAGTATTTT. It encodes CASSNGLAGGTSTDTQYF.